This TCR beta chain was identified during a study of blood T cell repertoires in COVID-19. On the study more broadly: Whether acute or convalescent, the COVID-19 samples came from the United States, Italy and Spain. PBMCs, B-cell-depleted T cells, or T cells provided the cDNA or gDNA that made up the material.

As handled by the study authors: How many nucleated cells were present was estimated from reference gene primer amplification. TCRdb's table, derived via immunoSEQ multiplex PCR, lists solely in-frame clones and lacks some. Clone size and the V and J calls come from that table; the DNA yielded D and trimming. Of some 250,000 clones listed, 70% to 75% are singletons. CDR1 is SGHDN and CDR2 is FVKESK in the germline V gene. CDR3 size: 14 residues. Trimming took 4 bases from V and 10 from J; bases not matched to a gene: 6. This receptor was obtained from a woman of 80 years or more with acute or convalescent COVID-19. The gene calls are TRBV14 and TRBJ1-6; 8 bases map to TRBD1. Sequencing was performed on peripheral blood. The DNA of the CDR3 is TGTGCCAGCAGCCCCAGACAGGGGACGTCACCCCTCCACTTT. This codes for CASSPRQGTSPLHF.